These 20 T cell receptor beta chains share one sample of origin, sequenced in a study of T cell repertoires in cytomegalovirus infection. The antigens of these receptors remain unknown. MiXCR, applied by TCRdb to the reads, yields one record per CDR3 protein. The sample contains fewer than 900,000 distinct CDR3 sequences, 25% to 35% of which appear only once. The sample in question was cultured CD8+ T cells from PBMCs, obtained from culture after CMV antigen stimulation. Source of these receptors: a human donor in good health (CMV status not recorded). Some clones in this sample may be carry-over from other donors' samples.

This chain joins TRBV9 and TRBJ1-1; D perhaps matches TRBD1 (6 bases). CDR1 is SGDLS, CDR2 YYNGEE, per germline. V lost 4 bases and J 0 bases, leaving 19 bases between the germline ends. This CDR3 is 17 amino acids long. The CDR3 here is CASSRLGGGALNTEAFF. The CDR3 coding sequence is TGTGCCAGCAGCCGGCTTGGGGGGGGGGCTTTGAACACTGAAGCTTTCTTT.

This clonotype was detected many times. The chain is built from TRBV7-9 and TRBJ2-1; D is perhaps TRBD1 or TRBD2 (5 bases each). Per germline, CDR1 SEHNR and CDR2 FQNEAQ (reference sequence). The CDR3 spans 17 residues. V was cut by 4 bases and J by 4 bases, with 20 bases left in between. The CDR3 spells CASSSLEGRGLYNEQFF. CDR3 nucleotides: TGTGCCAGCAGCTCCCTCGAGGGGCGAGGGTTGTACAATGAGCAGTTCTTC.

The CDR3 bases are TGTGCCAGCAACCCGGGCCTCAACACTGAAGCTTTCTTT. Protein sequence: CASNPGLNTEAFF. The chain joins TRBV6-2 or TRBV6-3 to TRBJ1-1; D is undetermined. Germline V gene sequence: CDR1 MNHEY, CDR2 SVGEGT. This CDR3 is 13 amino acids long. V was clipped by 7 bases and J by 2 bases, with 11 bases between them.

This chain connects TRBV7-9 to TRBJ2-5, with D tentatively TRBD1 (5 bases). There are 14 residues in the CDR3. From germline, CDR1 is SEHNR and CDR2 FQNEAQ (reference sequence). Trimming stripped 5 bases from V and 2 bases from J, with 12 bases between. This CDR3 reads CASSRLGAQETQYF. DNA for the CDR3: TGTGCCAGCAGCCGACTTGGGGCGCAAGAGACCCAGTACTTC.

This clonotype was seen only a few times. This chain links TRBV27 with TRBJ2-1; no definite D call. V dropped 7 bases and J dropped 7 bases, with 14 bases sitting between them. CDR3 length equals 13 residues. CDR1 and CDR2 from the germline V gene are MNHEY and SMNVEV (reference sequence). The DNA for the CDR3 is TGTGCCAGCATGCTCGCGCTGGGAAATGAGCAGTTCTTC. Its protein product is CASMLALGNEQFF.

The rearrangement links TRBV6-5 to TRBJ1-2, with D uncertain. The germline gives CDR1 MNHEY, CDR2 SVGAGI. The CDR3 totals 16 residues. Trimming pared 0 bases from V and 4 bases from J, leaving 15 bases between. CDR3 DNA sequence: TGTGCCAGCAGTTACTCGAAGTGGGGTAAAGGCTATGGCTACACCTTC. It translates to CASSYSKWGKGYGYTF.

This clonotype has a single count. The V gene is TRBV27, the J gene TRBJ1-2; TRBD1 matches at 7 bases. Trimming cost V 1 base and J 5 bases; bases outside gene matches: 10. The CDR3 runs to 16 residues. The germline CDR1 and CDR2 sequences are MNHEY and SMNVEV (reference sequence). The CDR3 DNA is TGTGCCAGCAGTTTATGGGGGACAGTGGACCCTTATGGCTACACCTTC. As protein: CASSLWGTVDPYGYTF.

Comment on this clonotype: A read error may explain this, as a much larger clone is one base away. In DNA form, the CDR3 reads TGTGCCGGCAGTTTAGGACGGTTGAGCTCCTACAATGAGCAGTTCTTC. Translated: CAGSLGRLSSYNEQFF. The rearrangement links TRBV12-3 or TRBV12-4 to TRBJ2-1; D unclear. CDR3 length: 16 amino acids.

The sample holds a few counts of this clonotype. The chain joins TRBV7-2 to TRBJ2-2; 9 positions agree with TRBD1. The CDR3 is made up of 16 amino acids. The trim removed 5 bases at V and 5 bases at J, leaving 9 bases unmatched. Germline lookup yields CDR1 SGHTA and CDR2 FQGNSA. The CDR3 nucleotides are TGTGCCAGCAGCCTCCCGGGACAGGGTAAAACCGGGGAGCTGTTTTTT. It specifies CASSLPGQGKTGELFF. The full variable domain, in which reference TRBV7-2 and TRBJ2-2 provide the parts outside the CDR3, is GAGVSQSPSNKVTEKGKDVELRCDPISGHTALYWYRQSLGQGLEFLIYFQGNSAPDKSGLPSDRFSAERTGGSVSTLTIQRTQQEDSAVYLCASSLPGQGKTGELFFGEGSRLTVL.

This clonotype occurred a few times. This rearrangement joins TRBV6-5 to TRBJ1-2; TRBD1 agrees at 7 bases. V was clipped by 6 bases and J by 4 bases; unmatched bases: 5. The CDR3 has 13 residues. From germline, CDR1 is MNHEY and CDR2 SVGAGI. The CDR3 is CASSKDRTYGYTF. CDR3 DNA sequence: TGTGCCAGCAGCAAGGACAGGACCTATGGCTACACCTTC.

The chain couples TRBV7-9 to TRBJ2-5; D uncertain. The germline V and J ends were trimmed by 7 bases and 0 bases, with 6 bases remaining between them. Germline CDR1 reads SEHNR; CDR2 reads FQNEAQ (reference sequence). The CDR3 runs to 12 residues. Written as DNA, the CDR3 is TGTGCCAGCACCCCCGACCAAGAGACCCAGTACTTC. It yields the protein CASTPDQETQYF.

This clonotype occurred many times. CDR3 loop: CASLGRGLNTGELFF. CDR3 in DNA: TGTGCCAGCCTAGGGCGGGGCTTGAACACCGGGGAGCTGTTTTTT. V and J are TRBV7-9 and TRBJ2-2, with D perhaps matching TRBD2 (6 bases). The ends were cut back, 8 bases at V and 1 base at J, with 14 bases in the middle. Germline V gene sequence: CDR1 SEHNR, CDR2 FQNEAQ (reference sequence). The CDR3 is 15 amino acids.

This clonotype showed up just a few times. Here the CDR3 reads CASSEALAGLEGLDIQYF. DNA for the CDR3: TGTGCCAGCAGTGAAGCTCTAGCCGGACTAGAGGGGTTGGACATTCAGTACTTC. The chain combines TRBV2 with TRBJ2-4; 7 bases match TRBD2. Germline trimming cut 0 bases from V and 8 bases from J; bases unmatched to any gene: 16. Germline V lookup: CDR1 SNHLY, CDR2 FYNNEI. The CDR3 contains 18 residues.

This sequence joins TRBV2 and TRBJ2-1; D is perhaps TRBD1 (7 bases). This CDR3 is 15 amino acids long. Germline CDR1 is SNHLY and CDR2 is FYNNEI. Trimming shortened V by 6 bases and J by 8 bases, and 20 bases separated the two germline ends. The CDR3 spells CASRRTGGSKDEQFF. Written as DNA, the CDR3 is TGTGCCAGCAGGCGGACAGGAGGGTCTAAGGATGAGCAGTTCTTC.

This clonotype was detected a few times. This chain joins TRBV28 and TRBJ1-5; perhaps TRBD1 as D (6 bases). V was clipped by 2 bases and J by 0 bases, with 14 bases between them. Germline loops: CDR1 MDHEN, CDR2 SYDVKM. The length of the CDR3 is 17 residues. CDR3 loop: CASSLRGASNSNQPQHF. CDR3 in DNA: TGTGCCAGCAGTTTACGGGGGGCAAGTAATAGCAATCAGCCCCAGCATTTT. The full variable domain, rest sourced from reference TRBV28 and TRBJ1-5, is DVKVTQSSRYLVKRTGEKVFLECVQDMDHENMFWYRQDPGLGLRLIYFSYDVKMKEKGDIPEGYSVSREKKERFSLILESASTNQTSMYLCASSLRGASNSNQPQHFGDGTRLSIL.

The genes are TRBV7-6 and TRBJ2-5; D tentatively fits TRBD1 or TRBD2 (5 bases each). The V gene's germline CDR1 is SGHVS and CDR2 FNYEAQ. Trimming shortened V by 5 bases and J by 5 bases, and 18 bases separated the two germline ends. The CDR3 is 15 residues long. This CDR3 is CASSPGTASLETQYF. CDR3 nucleotide sequence: TGTGCCAGCAGCCCCGGGACGGCTAGTTTGGAGACCCAGTACTTC. Full variable domain (outside the CDR3, taken from reference TRBV7-6 and TRBJ2-5): GAGVSQSPRYKVTKRGQDVALRCDPISGHVSLYWYRQALGQGPEFLTYFNYEAQQDKSGLPNDRFSAERPEGSISTLTIQRTEQRDSAMYRCASSPGTASLETQYFGPGTRLLVL.

This chain connects TRBV15 to TRBJ2-7; 8 bases agree with TRBD1. CDR1 and CDR2 (germline): LNHNV, YYDKDF (reference sequence). The J segment lost 5 bases and the V segment lost 0 bases, leaving 6 bases of the junction unmatched. There are 15 residues in the CDR3. The CDR3 DNA reads TGTGCCACCAGCAGAGATCAGGGGGCGCCCAACGAGCAGTACTTC. It codes for CATSRDQGAPNEQYF.

The chain's CDR3 is CASLGGYNYGYTF. The DNA for the CDR3 is TGTGCCAGCCTAGGAGGGTACAACTATGGCTACACCTTC. The chain links TRBV2 to TRBJ1-2; no clear D gene. Between the trimmed V and J ends, which lost 8 bases and 2 bases, there was a span of 12 bases. The CDR3 sequence is 13 residues long. Germline V gene lookup returns CDR1 SNHLY and CDR2 FYNNEI.

The chain uses TRBV7-2 and TRBJ2-3; 11 positions match TRBD2. This CDR3 is built from 16 residues. V shed 7 bases, J shed 2 bases, and the junction held 8 bases outside the gene matches. Germline V gives CDR1 SGHTA, CDR2 FQGNSA. CDR3 sequence (DNA): TGTGCCAGCACCCCTCAGACTAGCGGGGACACAGATACGCAGTATTTT. It is translated as CASTPQTSGDTDTQYF.

This clonotype was observed a handful of times. The chain joins TRBV7-2 to TRBJ1-3; weak D call: TRBD1 (5 bases). The length of the CDR3 is 17 residues. Trimming took 1 base from V and 0 from J, leaving 13 bases between them. The germline CDR1 and CDR2 sequences are SGHTA and FQGNSA. Here the CDR3 reads CASSLGSHGASGNTIYF. In nucleotides, the CDR3 is TGTGCCAGCAGCTTAGGCTCACACGGGGCCTCTGGAAACACCATATATTTT.